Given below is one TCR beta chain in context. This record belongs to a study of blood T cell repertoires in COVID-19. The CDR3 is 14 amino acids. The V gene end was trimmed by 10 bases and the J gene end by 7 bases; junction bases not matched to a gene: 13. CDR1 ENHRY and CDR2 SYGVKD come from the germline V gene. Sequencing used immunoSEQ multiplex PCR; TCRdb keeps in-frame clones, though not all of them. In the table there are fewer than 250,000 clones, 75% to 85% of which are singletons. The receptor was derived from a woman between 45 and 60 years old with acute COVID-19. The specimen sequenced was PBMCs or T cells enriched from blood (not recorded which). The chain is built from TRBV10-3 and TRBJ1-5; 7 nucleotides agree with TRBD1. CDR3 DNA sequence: TGTGCCACCCACGAGGGGGCAGTGGGACAGCCCCAGCATTTT. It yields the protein CATHEGAVGQPQHF.